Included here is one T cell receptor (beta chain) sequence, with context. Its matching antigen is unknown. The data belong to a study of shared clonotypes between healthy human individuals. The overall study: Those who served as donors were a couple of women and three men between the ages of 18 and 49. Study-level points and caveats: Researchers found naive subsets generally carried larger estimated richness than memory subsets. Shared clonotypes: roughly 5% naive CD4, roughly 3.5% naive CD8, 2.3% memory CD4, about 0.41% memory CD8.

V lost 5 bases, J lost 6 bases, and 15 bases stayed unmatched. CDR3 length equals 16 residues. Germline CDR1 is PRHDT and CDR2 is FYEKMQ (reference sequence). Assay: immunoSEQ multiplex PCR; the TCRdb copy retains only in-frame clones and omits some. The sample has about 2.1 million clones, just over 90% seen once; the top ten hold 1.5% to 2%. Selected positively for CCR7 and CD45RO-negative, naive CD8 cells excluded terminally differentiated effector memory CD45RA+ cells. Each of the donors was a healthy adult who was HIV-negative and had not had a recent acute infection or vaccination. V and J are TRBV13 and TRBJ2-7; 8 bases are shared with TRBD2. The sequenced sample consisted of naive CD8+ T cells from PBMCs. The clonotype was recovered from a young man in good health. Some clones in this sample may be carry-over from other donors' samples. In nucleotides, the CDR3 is TGTGCCAGCAGCCCCACTCCCACTAGCGGCGCAGTCGAGCAGTACTTC. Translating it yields CASSPTPTSGAVEQYF.